This TCR beta chain was obtained from a study of T cell responses to AZD1222 COVID-19 vaccine. Study conclusions and caveats: White British donors predominated, females outnumbered males, and clonal diversity was possibly underestimated.

Germline V gene sequence: CDR1 SNHLY, CDR2 FYNNEI. This CDR3 has 14 residues. Trimming took 7 bases from V and 10 from J, leaving 17 bases between them. With respect to this clone: The target antigen is unknown.

Using immunoSEQ multiplex PCR, the repertoire was profiled, and TCRdb retains in-frame clones only, with some absent. The sample lists approximately 110,000 clones, about 90% occurring once. Here the sequenced sample was peripheral blood, taken on day 0 of AZD1222 vaccination. V is TRBV2 and J is TRBJ1-6; no clear D gene. This TCR came from an adult in good health. Here the CDR3 DNA reads TGTGCCAGCATCCAGACTCGGGTCGGGTCACCCCTCCACTTT. It translates to CASIQTRVGSPLHF.